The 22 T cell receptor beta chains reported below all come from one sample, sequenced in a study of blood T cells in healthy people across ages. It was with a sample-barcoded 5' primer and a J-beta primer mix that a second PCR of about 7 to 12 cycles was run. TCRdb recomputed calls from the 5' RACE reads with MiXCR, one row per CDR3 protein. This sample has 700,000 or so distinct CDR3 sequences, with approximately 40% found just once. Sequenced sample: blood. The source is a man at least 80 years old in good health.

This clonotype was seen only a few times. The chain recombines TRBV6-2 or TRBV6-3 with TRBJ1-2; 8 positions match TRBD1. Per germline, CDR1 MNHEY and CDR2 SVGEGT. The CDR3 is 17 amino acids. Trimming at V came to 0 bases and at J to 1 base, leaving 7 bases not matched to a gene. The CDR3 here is CASSYSARQGLNYGYTF. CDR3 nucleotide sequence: TGTGCCAGCAGTTACTCGGCCAGACAGGGGCTTAACTATGGCTACACCTTC.

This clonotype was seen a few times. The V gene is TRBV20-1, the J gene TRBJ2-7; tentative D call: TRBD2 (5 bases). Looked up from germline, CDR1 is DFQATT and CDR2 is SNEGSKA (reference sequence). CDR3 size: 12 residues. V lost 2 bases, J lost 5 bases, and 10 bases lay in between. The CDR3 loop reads CSARLAFNEQYF. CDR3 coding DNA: TGCAGTGCTAGACTAGCTTTCAACGAGCAGTACTTC.

The CDR3 sequence: CSARDDGRSYEQYF. In DNA, the CDR3 is TGCAGTGCTAGAGACGATGGACGGTCCTACGAGCAGTACTTC. V usage is TRBV20-1 and J usage is TRBJ2-4; no firm D call. The J call may be wrong; the DNA end is better matched by TRBJ2-7. Germline-derived CDR1 and CDR2 are DFQATT and SNEGSKA (reference sequence). The CDR3 runs 14 residues.

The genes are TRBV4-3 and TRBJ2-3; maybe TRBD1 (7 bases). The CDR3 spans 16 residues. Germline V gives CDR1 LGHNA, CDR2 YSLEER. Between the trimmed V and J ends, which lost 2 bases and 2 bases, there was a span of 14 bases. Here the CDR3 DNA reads TGCGCCAGCAGCCAATGGGGGGACAGCCACACAGATACGCAGTATTTT. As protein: CASSQWGDSHTDTQYF.

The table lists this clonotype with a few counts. Here the CDR3 DNA reads TGCGCCAGCAGTGAAACAGGGGCTGGGGCCAACGTCCTGACTTTC. Encoded protein: CASSETGAGANVLTF. The chain couples TRBV10-2 to TRBJ2-6; 7 bases are a match to TRBD1. V was clipped by 3 bases and J by 2 bases; unmatched bases: 1. CDR1 is WSHSY, CDR2 SAAADI, per germline. The CDR3 has 15 amino acids.

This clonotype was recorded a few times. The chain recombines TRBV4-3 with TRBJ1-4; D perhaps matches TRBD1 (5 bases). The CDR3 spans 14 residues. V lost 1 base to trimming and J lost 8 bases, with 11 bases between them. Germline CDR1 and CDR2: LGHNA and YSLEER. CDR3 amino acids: CASSQGGAEEKLFF. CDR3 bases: TGCGCCAGCAGCCAAGGGGGCGCTGAGGAAAAACTGTTTTTT.

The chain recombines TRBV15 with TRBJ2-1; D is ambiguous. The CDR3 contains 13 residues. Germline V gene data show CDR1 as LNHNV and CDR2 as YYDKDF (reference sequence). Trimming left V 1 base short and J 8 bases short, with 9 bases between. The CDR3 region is CATSRGVLDEQFF. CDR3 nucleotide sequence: TGTGCCACCAGCAGAGGGGTTTTGGATGAGCAGTTCTTC.

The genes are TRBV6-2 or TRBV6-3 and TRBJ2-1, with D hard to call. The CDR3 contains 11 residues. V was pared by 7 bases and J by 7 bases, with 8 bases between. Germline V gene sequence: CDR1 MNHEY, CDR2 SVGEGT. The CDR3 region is CASTVRNEQFF. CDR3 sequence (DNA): TGTGCCAGCACGGTCCGGAATGAGCAGTTCTTC.

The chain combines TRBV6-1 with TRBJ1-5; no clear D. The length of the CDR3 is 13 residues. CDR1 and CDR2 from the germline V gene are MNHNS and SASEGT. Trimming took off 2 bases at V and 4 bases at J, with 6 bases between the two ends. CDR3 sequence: CASSESQNQPQHF. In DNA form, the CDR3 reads TGTGCCAGCAGTGAATCTCAGAATCAGCCCCAGCATTTT.

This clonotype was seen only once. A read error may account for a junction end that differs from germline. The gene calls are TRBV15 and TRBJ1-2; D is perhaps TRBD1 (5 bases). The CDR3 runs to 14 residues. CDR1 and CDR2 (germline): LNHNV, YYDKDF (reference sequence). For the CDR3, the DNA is TGTGCCACCAGCGGAGATCGGGGGGTTGGTGGCTACACCTTC. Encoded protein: CATSGDRGVGGYTF.

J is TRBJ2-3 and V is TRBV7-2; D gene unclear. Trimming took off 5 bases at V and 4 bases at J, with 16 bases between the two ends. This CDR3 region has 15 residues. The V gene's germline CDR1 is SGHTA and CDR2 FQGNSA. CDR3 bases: TGTGCCAGCAGCCCCGCAGCCCAGCGCCCAGATACGCAGTATTTT. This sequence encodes CASSPAAQRPDTQYF.

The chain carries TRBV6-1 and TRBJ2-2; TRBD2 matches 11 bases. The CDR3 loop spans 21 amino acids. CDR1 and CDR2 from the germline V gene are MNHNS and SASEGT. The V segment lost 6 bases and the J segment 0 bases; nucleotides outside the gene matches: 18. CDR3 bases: TGTGCCAGCAGGGGGGAGAACCTTAAACGACTAGCGGGATCGAACACCGGGGAGCTGTTTTTT. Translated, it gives CASRGENLKRLAGSNTGELFF.

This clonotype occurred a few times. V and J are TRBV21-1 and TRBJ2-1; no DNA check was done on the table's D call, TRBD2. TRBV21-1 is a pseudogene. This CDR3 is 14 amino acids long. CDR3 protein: CASSKERGLNEQFF. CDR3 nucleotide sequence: TGTGCCAGCAGCAAAGAAAGGGGACTTAATGAGCAGTTCTTC.

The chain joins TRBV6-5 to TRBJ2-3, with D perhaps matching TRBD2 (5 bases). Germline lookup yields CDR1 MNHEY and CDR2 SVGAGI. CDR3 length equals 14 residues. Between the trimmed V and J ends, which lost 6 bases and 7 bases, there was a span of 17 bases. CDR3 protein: CASSPGIARNTQYF. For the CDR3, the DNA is TGTGCCAGCAGCCCGGGAATCGCTCGAAATACGCAGTATTTT.

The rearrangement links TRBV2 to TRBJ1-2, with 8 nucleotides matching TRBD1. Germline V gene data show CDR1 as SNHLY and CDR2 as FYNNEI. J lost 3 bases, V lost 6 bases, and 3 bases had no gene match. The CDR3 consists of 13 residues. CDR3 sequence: CASRPGQDYGYTF. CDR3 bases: TGTGCCAGCAGACCGGGACAGGACTATGGCTACACCTTC.

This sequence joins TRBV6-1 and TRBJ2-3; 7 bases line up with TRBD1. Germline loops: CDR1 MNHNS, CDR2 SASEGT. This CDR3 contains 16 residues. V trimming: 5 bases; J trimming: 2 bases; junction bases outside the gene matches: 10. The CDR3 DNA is TGTGCCAGCAGTTTTGACCGGGACAGACCCACAGATACGCAGTATTTT. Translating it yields CASSFDRDRPTDTQYF.

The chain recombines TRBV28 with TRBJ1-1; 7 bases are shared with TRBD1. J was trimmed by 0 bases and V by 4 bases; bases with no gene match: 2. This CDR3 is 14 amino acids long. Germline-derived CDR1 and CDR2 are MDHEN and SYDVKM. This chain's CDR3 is CASSSTGLNTEAFF. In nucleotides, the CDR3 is TGTGCCAGCAGTTCGACAGGGTTGAACACTGAAGCTTTCTTT.

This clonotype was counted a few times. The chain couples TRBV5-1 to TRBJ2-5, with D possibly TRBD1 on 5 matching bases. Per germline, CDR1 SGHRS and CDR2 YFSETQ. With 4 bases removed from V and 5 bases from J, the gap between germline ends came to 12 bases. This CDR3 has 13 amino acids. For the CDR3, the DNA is TGCGCCAGCAGCCCGGAAGGGGCCGAGACCCAGTACTTC. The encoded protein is CASSPEGAETQYF.

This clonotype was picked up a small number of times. CDR3 residues: CASSYTQGMPGANVLTF. CDR3 nucleotide sequence: TGTGCCAGCAGTTACACTCAGGGAATGCCTGGGGCCAACGTCCTGACTTTC. V gene TRBV6-2 or TRBV6-3 combines with J gene TRBJ2-6; D is perhaps TRBD1 (5 bases). The V gene's germline CDR1 is MNHEY and CDR2 SVGEGT. CDR3 size: 17 residues. The V end was cut by 2 bases, the J end by 2 bases, with 13 bases between.

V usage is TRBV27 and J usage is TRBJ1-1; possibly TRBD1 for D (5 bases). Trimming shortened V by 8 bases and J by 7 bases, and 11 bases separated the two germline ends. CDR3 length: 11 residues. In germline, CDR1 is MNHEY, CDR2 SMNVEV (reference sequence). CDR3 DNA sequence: TGTGCCAGCCTAGAAGGGGTTGAAGCTTTCTTT. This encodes CASLEGVEAFF.

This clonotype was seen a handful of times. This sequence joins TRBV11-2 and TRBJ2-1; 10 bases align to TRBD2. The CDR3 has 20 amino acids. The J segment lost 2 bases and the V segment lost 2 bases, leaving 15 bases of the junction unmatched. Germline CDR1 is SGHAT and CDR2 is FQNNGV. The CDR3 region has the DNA TGTGCCAGCAGCTTAACCCCAGGAGCGGGGGGGCCCTACGCCTACAATGAGCAGTTCTTC. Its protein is CASSLTPGAGGPYAYNEQFF.

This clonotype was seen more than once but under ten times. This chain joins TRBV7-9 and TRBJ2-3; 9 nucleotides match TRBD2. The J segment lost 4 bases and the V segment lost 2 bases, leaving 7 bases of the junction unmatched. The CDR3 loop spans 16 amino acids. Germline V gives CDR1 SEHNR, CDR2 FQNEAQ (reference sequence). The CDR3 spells CASSLPAGGPSDTQYF. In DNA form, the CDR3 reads TGTGCCAGCAGCTTACCCGCGGGAGGGCCTTCAGATACGCAGTATTTT.